The 8 T cell receptor beta chains reported below all come from one sample, sequenced in a study of vaccination and CD4 T cells after COVID-19 (dated by TCRdb to between 2021 and 2023). These receptors have no identified antigens. The sample's treatment or condition label, in plain terms: approximately 11-day PBMC culture with coronavirus spike peptide pools or control peptides (ViraFEST assay). Library creation used PCR. TCRdb names Illumina iSeq 100 as the instrument used. TCR sequencing of DNA from cultured CD4+ T cells used the Oncomine TCR Beta short-read assay at the Johns Hopkins FTIC core. Starting from the raw public reads, TCRdb applied fastp trimming at Q25, assembled clones with MiXCR and retained in-frame beta chains. CDR3 protein sequences are deduplicated, and each keeps its most common genes and DNA. For this sample the table gives 10,000 or so distinct CDR3 sequences, of which 50% to 70% were detected only once. Together, the top ten hold approximately 26% of the sample.

Sequenced: CD4+ T cells from blood, cultured in vitro. The source is a human donor who had recovered from COVID-19.

The V and J genes are TRBV19 and TRBJ2-3, with D unresolved. Trimming removed 10 bases at V and 0 bases at J, with 11 bases between. The germline gives CDR1 LNHDA, CDR2 SQIVND (reference sequence). This CDR3 contains 13 residues. CDR3 region: CATRPTSTDTQYF. In nucleotides, the CDR3 is TGTGCCACAAGACCTACAAGCACAGATACGCAGTATTTT. The full variable domain, completed using reference TRBV19 and TRBJ2-3, is DGGITQSPKYLFRKEGQNVTLSCEQNLNHDAMYWYRQDPGQGLRLIYYSQIVNDFQKGDIAEGYSVSREKKESFPLTVTSAQKNPTAFYLCATRPTSTDTQYFGPGTRLTVL.

The V call is TRBV6-1, the J call TRBJ1-3; D gene ambiguous. V shed 6 bases and J shed 0 bases, with 12 bases lying between them. Germline assignment: CDR1 MNHNS and CDR2 SASEGT. The CDR3 has 15 amino acids. The CDR3 here is CASRFRSNSGNTIYF. The CDR3 coding sequence is TGTGCCAGCAGGTTTCGGTCAAACTCTGGAAACACCATATATTTT.

The chain links TRBV27 to TRBJ1-6; D is ambiguous. V shed 6 bases and J shed 9 bases, with 12 bases lying between them. Germline V gene data show CDR1 as MNHEY and CDR2 as SMNVEV (reference sequence). This CDR3 has 13 residues. CDR3 protein: CASRFQESSPLHF. For the CDR3, the DNA is TGTGCCAGCAGGTTCCAGGAAAGTTCACCCCTCCACTTT.

The V call is TRBV10-3, the J call TRBJ2-1; D is possibly TRBD2 (6 bases). The germline V gene encodes CDR1 ENHRY and CDR2 SYGVKD. Between the trimmed V and J ends, which lost 0 bases and 1 base, there was a span of 10 bases. The CDR3 loop spans 16 amino acids. CDR3 sequence reads: CAISESLASSYNEQFF. CDR3 bases: TGTGCCATCAGTGAGTCGCTAGCGAGTTCCTACAATGAGCAGTTCTTC.

The genes are TRBV19 and TRBJ2-7, with 7 bases identical to TRBD1. J was trimmed by 3 bases and V by 6 bases; bases with no gene match: 5. The CDR3 has 13 residues. CDR1 is LNHDA, CDR2 SQIVND, per germline (reference sequence). The CDR3: CASRGQNYYEQYF. The CDR3 DNA is TGTGCCAGTAGGGGACAGAACTACTACGAGCAGTACTTC.

This clonotype was observed a few times. The chain has TRBV29-1 and TRBJ1-2; TRBD1 matches 9 bases. Trimming took 3 bases from V and 7 from J; bases not matched to a gene: 12. The germline gives CDR1 SQVTM, CDR2 ANQGSEA. This CDR3 has 15 amino acids. CDR3 DNA sequence: TGCAGCGTTGACCTACAGGGGGCGCCCGCATCTGGCTACACCTTC. It codes for CSVDLQGAPASGYTF. The full variable domain, with the rest looked up from reference TRBV29-1 and TRBJ1-2, is SAVISQKPSRDICQRGTSLTIQCQVDSQVTMMFWYRQQPGQSLTLIATANQGSEATYESGFVIDKFPISRPNLTFSTLTVSNMSPEDSSIYLCSVDLQGAPASGYTFGSGTRLTVV.

This clonotype appeared a few times. The chain joins TRBV20-1 to TRBJ1-1; TRBD1 aligns across 11 bases. CDR1 is DFQATT and CDR2 is SNEGSKA in the germline V gene (reference sequence). Germline trimming cut 5 bases from V and 4 bases from J; bases unmatched to any gene: 0. The CDR3 length is 12 residues. The CDR3 coding sequence is TGCAGTGCTGGACAGGGGGCCACTGAAGCTTTCTTT. It encodes CSAGQGATEAFF.

This chain joins TRBV18 and TRBJ1-5, with 10 bases fitting TRBD1. The CDR3 covers 15 residues. The germline V gene encodes CDR1 KGHSH and CDR2 LQKENI. Unmatched junction bases numbered 4, after V lost 4 bases and J lost 4 bases. The CDR3 DNA reads TGTGCCAGCTCACGACAGGGGGCAAAGAATCAGCCCCAGCATTTT. As protein: CASSRQGAKNQPQHF.